The rows below give T cell receptor beta chains drawn from one sample of a study of shared clonotypes between healthy human individuals. The repertoire was sequenced with immunoSEQ multiplex PCR; TCRdb's copy has only in-frame clones and lacks some. The data hold about 2 million clones, with around 95% observed a single time. The sequencing sample was made of naive CD4+ T cells sorted from blood. The receptors come from a man younger than 30 in good health. The CDR3 runs from the conserved cysteine through the conserved F or W. D genes are given only for firm matches. Expanded clones are given a class, and other clones once, few, many or no size at all.

>TRBJ1-5|.|14|TRBV6-1|.
CASNTGTFNQPQHF
TGTGCCAGCAATACCGGGACGTTCAATCAGCCCCAGCATTTT
>TRBJ2-5|once|15|TRBV5-1|TRBD2
CASSFSGGLQETQYF
TGCGCCAGCAGCTTCTCGGGGGGGCTCCAAGAGACCCAGTACTTC
>TRBJ2-5|.|14|TRBV28|.
CASSLIVARETQYF
TGTGCCAGCAGTTTAATTGTTGCGAGGGAGACCCAGTACTTC
>TRBJ2-7|once|15|TRBV18|TRBD1
CASSQRQGGSYEQYF
TGTGCCAGCTCACAACGACAGGGGGGGTCCTACGAGCAGTACTTC
>TRBJ2-2|.|14|TRBV19|TRBD2
CASSPGGFTGELFF
TGTGCCAGTAGTCCCGGGGGGTTCACCGGGGAGCTGTTTTTT
>TRBJ1-2|.|16|TRBV11-2|TRBD1
CASSFRQGASNYGYTF
TGTGCCAGCAGCTTTAGACAGGGGGCTTCTAACTATGGCTACACCTTC
>TRBJ2-2|.|11|TRBV20-1|.
CSAVLVRELFF
TGCAGTGCGGTCCTAGTGAGGGAGCTGTTTTTT
>TRBJ1-1|.|14|TRBV28|.
CASSNRATRGEAFF
TGTGCCAGCAGTAACAGGGCTACCAGGGGTGAAGCTTTCTTT
>TRBJ2-3|.|15|TRBV11-2|.
CASSLGITSTDTQYF
TGTGCCAGCAGCTTAGGCATCACTAGCACAGATACGCAGTATTTT
>TRBJ2-7|once|13|TRBV18|.
CASSFRQGDEQYF
TGTGCCAGCTCGTTTAGGCAGGGAGACGAGCAGTACTTC
>TRBJ2-2|.|15|TRBV7-9|.
CANSLVGPDTGELFF
TGTGCCAACAGCTTAGTGGGCCCCGACACCGGGGAGCTGTTTTTT
>TRBJ1-1|.|14|TRBV28|.
CASTPGTLNTEAFF
TGTGCCAGCACACCCGGGACACTCAACACTGAAGCTTTCTTT
>TRBJ2-7|.|13|TRBV19|TRBD1
CASRMDRGDEQYF
TGTGCCAGTAGGATGGACAGGGGGGACGAGCAGTACTTC
>TRBJ2-2|.|15|TRBV9|.
CASSRSVENTGELFF
TGTGCCAGCAGCAGAAGCGTCGAGAACACCGGGGAGCTGTTTTTT
>TRBJ2-3|.|17|TRBV29-1|.
CSVAGGEGLSGTDTQYF
TGCAGCGTGGCCGGAGGCGAAGGGCTAAGTGGCACAGATACGCAGTATTTT
>TRBJ1-6|.|15|TRBV18|.
CASSPMRGDNSPLHF
TGTGCCAGCTCACCAATGAGGGGGGATAATTCACCCCTCCACTTT
>TRBJ1-2|once|14|TRBV10-3|.
CAISEGQNNYGYTF
TGTGCCATCAGTGAGGGACAGAATAACTATGGCTACACCTTC
>TRBJ2-3|.|13|TRBV4-1|.
CASSQRVTDTQYF
TGCGCCAGCAGCCAAAGGGTGACAGATACGCAGTATTTT
>TRBJ2-2|.|15|TRBV7-9|.
CASSLPGANTGELFF
TGTGCCAGCAGCTTACCCGGGGCGAACACCGGGGAGCTGTTTTTT
>TRBJ1-1|.|15|TRBV10-3|TRBD1
CAIRETGTENTEAFF
TGTGCCATCAGGGAGACCGGGACAGAAAACACTGAAGCTTTCTTT
>TRBJ2-7|.|15|TRBV5-1|.
CASSLTVITSGEQYF
TGCGCCAGCAGCCTGACAGTCATAACGTCGGGCGAGCAGTACTTC
>TRBJ2-3|.|14|TRBV11-2|.
CASSFSGSTDTQYF
TGTGCCAGCAGCTTTAGCGGAAGCACAGATACGCAGTATTTT
>TRBJ1-2|.|14|TRBV7-2|.
CASSLVPISYGYTF
TGTGCCAGCAGCTTAGTGCCCATAAGCTATGGCTACACCTTC
>TRBJ2-1|.|16|TRBV7-6|TRBD2
CASSPPSGGAGNEQFF
TGTGCCAGCAGCCCCCCTAGCGGGGGGGCCGGCAATGAGCAGTTCTTC
>TRBJ1-1|.|9|TRBV27|.
CAQHLEAFF
TGTGCCCAGCATCTTGAAGCTTTCTTT
>TRBJ1-4|.|17|TRBV28|.
CASSLGQNSRGNEKLFF
TGTGCCAGCAGTCTGGGGCAGAATTCACGGGGGAATGAAAAACTGTTTTTT
>TRBJ2-7|.|16|TRBV21-1|.
CASSKPYRGRPYEQYF
TGTGCCAGCAGCAAACCCTACAGGGGCCGGCCCTACGAGCAGTACTTC
>TRBJ2-7|.|16|TRBV5-1|TRBD2
CASSLGTSGASYEQYF
TGCGCCAGCAGCTTGGGCACTAGCGGGGCGTCCTACGAGCAGTACTTC
>TRBJ2-2|few|13|TRBV27|.
CASSLSGTGELFF
TGTGCCAGCAGTTTATCAGGGACCGGGGAGCTGTTTTTT
>TRBJ2-1|.|13|TRBV5-1|TRBD2
CASSFTGGNEQFF
TGCGCCAGCAGCTTTACGGGAGGGAATGAGCAGTTCTTC
>TRBJ2-7|.|14|TRBV6-6|TRBD2
CASSTGLAWYEQYF
TGTGCCAGCAGTACGGGACTAGCGTGGTACGAGCAGTACTTC
>TRBJ2-2|.|14|TRBV9|.
CASSVGGVTGELFF
TGTGCCAGCAGCGTAGGGGGCGTAACCGGGGAGCTGTTTTTT
>TRBJ2-7|.|15|TRBV6-6|TRBD2
CASSYGRGGAYEQYF
TGTGCCAGCAGTTACGGGCGCGGGGGGGCCTACGAGCAGTACTTC
>TRBJ2-7|.|13|TRBV29-1|TRBD1
CSVEGQGPNEQYF
TGCAGCGTTGAGGGACAGGGGCCTAACGAGCAGTACTTC
>TRBJ1-6|.|15|TRBV27|TRBD1
CASSHRDRVPSPLHF
TGTGCCAGCAGCCACAGGGACAGGGTGCCTTCACCCCTCCACTTT
>TRBJ1-5|.|17|TRBV4-1|TRBD1
CASSQAPTGGSNQPQHF
TGCGCCAGCAGCCAAGCCCCGACAGGGGGTAGCAATCAGCCCCAGCATTTT
>TRBJ2-7|.|15|TRBV15|.
CATSRDLGDSYEQYF
TGTGCCACCAGCAGAGATCTTGGTGACTCCTACGAGCAGTACTTC
>TRBJ1-5|.|14|TRBV10-1|TRBD1
CASSATGGNQPQHF
TGCGCCAGCAGTGCGACAGGGGGCAATCAGCCCCAGCATTTT
>TRBJ1-5|.|15|TRBV5-4|.
CASSQLQGFGQPQHF
TGCGCCAGCAGCCAATTACAGGGTTTCGGGCAGCCCCAGCATTTT
>TRBJ2-7|.|15|TRBV25-1|.
CASSEGTRSSYEQYF
TGTGCCAGCAGTGAAGGGACCCGGAGCTCCTACGAGCAGTACTTC
>TRBJ2-6|.|19|TRBV12-5|TRBD1
CASGSTRTGGSSGANVLTF
TGTGCTAGTGGCTCCACCCGGACAGGGGGTAGCTCTGGGGCCAACGTCCTGACTTTC
>TRBJ2-7|.|13|TRBV11-2|.
CASSLRQSLEQYF
TGTGCCAGCAGCTTACGCCAGTCCCTCGAGCAGTACTTC
>TRBJ1-4|once|11|TRBV6-1|.
CASSAFEKLFF
TGTGCCAGCAGTGCGTTCGAAAAACTGTTTTTT
>TRBJ1-2|.|13|TRBV25-1|.
CASSEQGNYGYTF
TGTGCCAGCAGTGAACAGGGGAACTATGGCTACACCTTC
>TRBJ2-3|once|22|TRBV18|TRBD2
CASSPRGDSPSTGGQERDTQYF
TGTGCCAGCTCACCAAGAGGTGATAGTCCGTCGACGGGGGGGCAGGAACGGGATACGCAGTATTTT
>TRBJ1-6|.|15|TRBV6-5|.
CASTGGTGNNSPLHF
TGTGCCAGCACCGGCGGGACGGGGAATAATTCACCCCTCCACTTT
>TRBJ2-5|.|14|TRBV28|.
CASSAGLPQETQYF
TGTGCCAGCAGTGCGGGCCTACCACAAGAGACCCAGTACTTC
>TRBJ2-7|.|14|TRBV6-6|.
CASSFSFPPYEQYF
TGTGCCAGCAGTTTTAGCTTCCCACCCTACGAGCAGTACTTC
>TRBJ1-4|.|15|TRBV19|.
CASSMVRNRNEKLFF
TGTGCCAGTAGTATGGTGAGGAATAGGAATGAAAAACTGTTTTTT
>TRBJ2-7|.|15|TRBV7-2|.
CASSLVRGVSYEQYF
TGTGCCAGCAGCTTAGTGCGCGGGGTTAGCTACGAGCAGTACTTC